What follows are 11 T cell receptor beta chains derived from one specimen sequenced in a study of blood T cell repertoires in COVID-19. Assay used: immunoSEQ multiplex PCR; TCRdb lists only in-frame clones, some missing. The data contain about 120,000 clones, 90% of them singletons. The specimen was peripheral blood. These TCRs come from an older woman with COVID-19, enrolled during active disease.

The J gene is TRBJ2-5, the V gene TRBV5-8, with TRBD1 matching 9 bases. After removal of 5 bases from V and 5 bases from J, the junction contained 10 bases not matched to a gene. Germline V lookup: CDR1 SGHTS, CDR2 YDEGEE. The CDR3 extends over 15 amino acids. The CDR3, as DNA: TGTGCCAGCAGTCGTACAGGGGGCCGGGGTGAGACCCAGTACTTC. Translated: CASSRTGGRGETQYF.

The chain links TRBV4-3 to TRBJ1-3; D unresolved. Germline-derived CDR1 and CDR2 are LGHNA and YSLEER. V was pared by 1 base and J by 1 base, with 11 bases between. This CDR3 contains 16 residues. The CDR3 DNA reads TGCGCCAGCAGCCAAGTCTTAAGGGAGTCTGGAAACACCATATATTTT. Its translation: CASSQVLRESGNTIYF.

This chain links TRBV4-3 with TRBJ2-7, with TRBD2 identical over 10 bases. Germline V CDR1 and CDR2: LGHNA, YSLEER. CDR3 size: 16 residues. V gave up 1 base and J gave up 1 base; unmatched junction bases: 4. The CDR3 nucleotides are TGCGCCAGCAGCCAAGCTCGGACTAGCGGATCCTACGAGCAGTACTTC. It translates to CASSQARTSGSYEQYF.

The chain uses TRBV5-4 and TRBJ2-1; 12 bases agree with TRBD2. Germline V CDR1 and CDR2: SGHNT, YYREEE (reference sequence). Losses at the gene ends were 4 bases for V and 6 bases for J; bases not matched to a gene: 5. The CDR3 covers 15 residues. The chain's CDR3 is CASSTQTSGGNEQFF. CDR3 DNA: TGTGCCAGCAGCACCCAGACTAGCGGGGGCAATGAGCAGTTCTTC.

J is TRBJ2-1 and V is TRBV6-5; TRBD1 is a possible D gene (6 bases). Germline values: CDR1 MNHEY, CDR2 SVGAGI. Trimming removed 5 bases from V and 7 bases from J, with 15 bases in between. This CDR3 is built from 14 residues. This CDR3 reads CASSIQGVGNEQFF. The CDR3 nucleotides are TGTGCCAGCAGTATACAGGGTGTAGGGAATGAGCAGTTCTTC.

The chain combines TRBV27 with TRBJ2-3; the D gene is possibly TRBD1 (6 bases). Germline lookup yields CDR1 MNHEY and CDR2 SMNVEV (reference sequence). V was shortened by 1 base and J by 0 bases, with 11 bases between the two germline ends. The CDR3 is 16 residues long. The CDR3, as DNA: TGTGCCAGCAGTTTATTCAGGGGCCCTAGCACAGATACGCAGTATTTT. Its protein is CASSLFRGPSTDTQYF.

The chain links TRBV11-3 to TRBJ2-7; D is uncertain. V lost 5 bases to trimming and J lost 1 base, with 9 bases between them. The CDR3 contains 13 residues. Per germline, CDR1 SGHNT and CDR2 YENEEA. CDR3 bases: TGTGCCAGCAGCCCTCCACAGTCCTACGAGCAGTACTTC. Translating gives CASSPPQSYEQYF.

This clone has a handful of counts. The chain carries TRBV9 and TRBJ1-2; D is undetermined. The CDR3 loop spans 13 amino acids. Trimming cost V 3 bases and J 7 bases, with 13 bases left between them. The germline gives CDR1 SGDLS, CDR2 YYNGEE. The CDR3 region is CASSALAPSGYTF. CDR3 DNA sequence: TGTGCCAGCAGCGCCCTCGCCCCTAGTGGCTACACCTTC.

This clone was counted once. The gene calls are TRBV3-1 (or the pseudogene TRBV3-2) and TRBJ1-1; D remains unclear. Germline CDR1 LGHDT, CDR2 YNNKEL (reference sequence). V was trimmed by 1 base and J by 4 bases, leaving 16 bases between them. The CDR3 length is 16 residues. The CDR3 spells CASSQGGGSGGTEAFF. CDR3 nucleotides: TGTGCCAGCAGCCAAGGAGGAGGGTCGGGAGGCACTGAAGCTTTCTTT.

This clone has only a few counts. The chain has TRBV6-1 and TRBJ2-7, with TRBD1 as a possible D gene (6 bases). There are 17 residues in the CDR3. The germline gives CDR1 MNHNS, CDR2 SASEGT. V was pared by 0 bases and J by 4 bases, with 19 bases between. As DNA, the CDR3 is TGTGCCAGCAGTGAAGCCGATTTACAGGGCAATGGATACGAGCAGTACTTC. Its protein product is CASSEADLQGNGYEQYF.

The chain joins TRBV5-4 to TRBJ2-7; 7 bases align to TRBD1. The germline V gene encodes CDR1 SGHNT and CDR2 YYREEE (reference sequence). The CDR3 is 15 residues long. Trimming cost V 4 bases and J 7 bases; bases outside gene matches: 14. The CDR3 reads CASSRDRASLWEQYF. The CDR3 nucleotides read TGTGCCAGCAGCCGAGACAGGGCCAGTCTGTGGGAGCAGTACTTC. The full variable domain, completed using reference TRBV5-4 and TRBJ2-7, is ETGVTQSPTHLIKTRGQQVTLRCSSQSGHNTVSWYQQALGQGPQFIFQYYREEENGRGNFPPRFSGLQFPNYSSELNVNALELDDSALYLCASSRDRASLWEQYFGPGTRLTVT.